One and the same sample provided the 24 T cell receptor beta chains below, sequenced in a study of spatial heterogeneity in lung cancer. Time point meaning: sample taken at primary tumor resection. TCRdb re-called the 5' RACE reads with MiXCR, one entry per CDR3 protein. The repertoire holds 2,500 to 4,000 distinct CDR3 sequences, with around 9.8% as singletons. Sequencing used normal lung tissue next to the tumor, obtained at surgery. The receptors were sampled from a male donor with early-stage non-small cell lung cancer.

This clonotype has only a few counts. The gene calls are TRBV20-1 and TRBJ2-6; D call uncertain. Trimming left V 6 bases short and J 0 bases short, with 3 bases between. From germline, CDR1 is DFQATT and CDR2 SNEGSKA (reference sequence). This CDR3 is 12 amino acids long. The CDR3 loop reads CSAGSGANVLTF. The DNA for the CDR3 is TGCAGTGCGGGCTCTGGGGCCAACGTCCTGACTTTC.

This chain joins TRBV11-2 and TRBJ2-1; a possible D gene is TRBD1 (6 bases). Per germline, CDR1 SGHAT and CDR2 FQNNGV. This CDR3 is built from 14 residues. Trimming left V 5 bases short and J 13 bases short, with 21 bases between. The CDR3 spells CASSAWGPSPFQFF. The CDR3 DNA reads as TGTGCCAGCAGCGCCTGGGGGCCTAGCCCCTTCCAGTTCTTC.

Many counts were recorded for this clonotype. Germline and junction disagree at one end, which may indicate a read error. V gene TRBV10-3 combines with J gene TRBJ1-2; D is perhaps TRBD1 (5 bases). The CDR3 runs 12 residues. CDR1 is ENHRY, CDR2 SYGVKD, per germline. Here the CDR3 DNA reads TGTGCCATCAGTGAATCCCCTGAGGGAGGGGACTTC. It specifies CAISESPEGGDF.

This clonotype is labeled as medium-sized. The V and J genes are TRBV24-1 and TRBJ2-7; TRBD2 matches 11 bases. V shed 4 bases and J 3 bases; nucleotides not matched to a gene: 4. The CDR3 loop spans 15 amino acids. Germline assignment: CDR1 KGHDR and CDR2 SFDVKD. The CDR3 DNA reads TGTGCCACCAGTGACGTGACTAGCGGGGACTACGAGCAGTACTTC. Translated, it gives CATSDVTSGDYEQYF.

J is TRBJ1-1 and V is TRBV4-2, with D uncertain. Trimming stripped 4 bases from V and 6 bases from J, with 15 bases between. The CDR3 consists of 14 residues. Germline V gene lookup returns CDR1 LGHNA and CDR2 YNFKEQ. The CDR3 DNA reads TGTGCCAGCAGCCCTAACCAGGTATATTCTGAAGCTTTCTTT. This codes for CASSPNQVYSEAFF.

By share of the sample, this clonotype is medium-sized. CDR3 bases: TGTGCCAGCCTGGACCGACGGATTAATGAGCAGTTCTTC. The encoded protein is CASLDRRINEQFF. The chain recombines TRBV6-5 with TRBJ2-1; no firm D call. From germline, CDR1 is MNHEY and CDR2 SVGAGI. Trimming cost V 8 bases and J 7 bases, with 15 bases left between them. The CDR3 covers 13 residues.

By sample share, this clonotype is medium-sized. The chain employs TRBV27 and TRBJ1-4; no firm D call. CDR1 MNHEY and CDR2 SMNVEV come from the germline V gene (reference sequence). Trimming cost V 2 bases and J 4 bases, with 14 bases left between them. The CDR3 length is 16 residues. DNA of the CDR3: TGTGCCAGCAGTTTAAGTAGGTTTCGAGATAATGAAAAACTGTTTTTT. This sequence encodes CASSLSRFRDNEKLFF.

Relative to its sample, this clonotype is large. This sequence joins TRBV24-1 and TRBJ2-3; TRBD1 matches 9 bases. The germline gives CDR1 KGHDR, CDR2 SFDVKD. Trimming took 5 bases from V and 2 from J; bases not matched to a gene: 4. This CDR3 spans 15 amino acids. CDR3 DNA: TGTGCCACCAGTGCCGGGACAGGGCCCACAGATACGCAGTATTTT. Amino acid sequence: CATSAGTGPTDTQYF.

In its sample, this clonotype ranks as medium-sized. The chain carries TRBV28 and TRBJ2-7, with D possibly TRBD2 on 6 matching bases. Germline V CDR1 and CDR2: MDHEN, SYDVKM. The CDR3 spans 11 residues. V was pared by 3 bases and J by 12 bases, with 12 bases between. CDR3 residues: CASSLGGNRYF. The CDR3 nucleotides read TGTGCCAGCAGTTTGGGCGGGAACCGGTACTTC.

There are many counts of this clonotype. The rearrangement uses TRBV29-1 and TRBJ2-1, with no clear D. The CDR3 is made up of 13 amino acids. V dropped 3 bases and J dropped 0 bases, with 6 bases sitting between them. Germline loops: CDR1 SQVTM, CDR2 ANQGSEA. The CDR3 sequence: CSVDGSSYNEQFF. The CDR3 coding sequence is TGCAGCGTTGACGGCAGCTCCTACAATGAGCAGTTCTTC.

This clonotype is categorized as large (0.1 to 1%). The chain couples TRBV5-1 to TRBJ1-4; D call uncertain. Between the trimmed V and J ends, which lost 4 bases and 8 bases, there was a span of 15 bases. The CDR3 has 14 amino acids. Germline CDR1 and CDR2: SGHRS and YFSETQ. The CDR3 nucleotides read TGCGCCAGCAGCACCGGGCAAGGAGACGAAAAACTGTTTTTT. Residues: CASSTGQGDEKLFF.

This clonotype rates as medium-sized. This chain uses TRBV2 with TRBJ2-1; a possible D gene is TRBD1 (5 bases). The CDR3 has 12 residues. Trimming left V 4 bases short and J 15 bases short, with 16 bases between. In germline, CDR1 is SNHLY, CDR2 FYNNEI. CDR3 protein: CASSGGHPKGFF. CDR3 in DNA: TGTGCCAGCAGTGGAGGACATCCTAAGGGGTTCTTC.

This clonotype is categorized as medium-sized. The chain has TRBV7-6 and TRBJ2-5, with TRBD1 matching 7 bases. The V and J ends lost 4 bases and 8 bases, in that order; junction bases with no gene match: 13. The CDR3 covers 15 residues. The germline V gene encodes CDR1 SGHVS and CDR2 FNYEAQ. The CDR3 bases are TGTGCCAGCAGCTCCCGGACAGGTGGTGGACAAACCCAGTACTTC. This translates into CASSSRTGGGQTQYF.

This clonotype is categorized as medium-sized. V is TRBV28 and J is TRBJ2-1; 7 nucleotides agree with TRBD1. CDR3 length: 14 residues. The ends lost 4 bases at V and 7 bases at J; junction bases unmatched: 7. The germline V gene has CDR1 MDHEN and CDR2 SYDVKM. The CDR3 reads CASSSHRDSNEQFF. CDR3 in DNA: TGTGCCAGCAGTTCCCACCGGGACAGTAATGAGCAGTTCTTC.

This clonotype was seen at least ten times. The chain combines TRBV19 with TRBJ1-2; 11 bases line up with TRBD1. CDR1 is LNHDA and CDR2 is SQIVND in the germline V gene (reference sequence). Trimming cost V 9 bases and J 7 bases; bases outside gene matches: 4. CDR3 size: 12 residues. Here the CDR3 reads CARADRGPGYTF. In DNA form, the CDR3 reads TGTGCCAGGGCGGACAGGGGGCCTGGCTACACCTTC.

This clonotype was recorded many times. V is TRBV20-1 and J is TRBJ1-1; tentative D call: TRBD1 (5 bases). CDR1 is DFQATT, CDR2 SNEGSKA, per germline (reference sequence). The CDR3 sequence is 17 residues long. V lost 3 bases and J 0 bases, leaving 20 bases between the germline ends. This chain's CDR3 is CSASWRGPLRVNTEAFF. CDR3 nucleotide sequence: TGCAGTGCTAGTTGGCGGGGCCCCTTGAGGGTGAACACTGAAGCTTTCTTT.

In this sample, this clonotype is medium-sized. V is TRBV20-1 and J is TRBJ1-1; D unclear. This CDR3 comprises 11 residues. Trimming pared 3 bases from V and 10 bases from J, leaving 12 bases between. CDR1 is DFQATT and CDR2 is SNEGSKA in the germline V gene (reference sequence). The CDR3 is CSASLQEVAFF. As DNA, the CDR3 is TGCAGTGCTAGCCTCCAGGAGGTAGCTTTCTTT.

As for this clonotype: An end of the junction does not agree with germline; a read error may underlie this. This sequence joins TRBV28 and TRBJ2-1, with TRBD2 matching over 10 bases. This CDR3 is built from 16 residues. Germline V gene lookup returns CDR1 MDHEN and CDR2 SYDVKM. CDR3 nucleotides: TGTGCCTGCAGTTTAGCTCTAGCGGGGGCCTACAATGAGCAGTTCTTC. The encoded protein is CACSLALAGAYNEQFF.

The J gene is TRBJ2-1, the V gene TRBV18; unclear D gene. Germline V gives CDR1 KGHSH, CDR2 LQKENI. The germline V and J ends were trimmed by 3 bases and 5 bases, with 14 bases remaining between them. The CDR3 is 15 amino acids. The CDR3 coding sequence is TGTGCCAGCTCACCGCCTGGGAACAGAAACAATGAGCAGTTCTTC. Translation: CASSPPGNRNNEQFF.

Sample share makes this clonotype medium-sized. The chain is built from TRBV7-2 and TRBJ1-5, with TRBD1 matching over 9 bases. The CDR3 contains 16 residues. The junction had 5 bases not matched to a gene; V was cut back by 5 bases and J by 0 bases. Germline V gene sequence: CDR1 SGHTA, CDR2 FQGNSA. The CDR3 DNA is TGTGCCAGCAGCCCCACAGGGGGCTATAGCAATCAGCCCCAGCATTTT. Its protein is CASSPTGGYSNQPQHF.

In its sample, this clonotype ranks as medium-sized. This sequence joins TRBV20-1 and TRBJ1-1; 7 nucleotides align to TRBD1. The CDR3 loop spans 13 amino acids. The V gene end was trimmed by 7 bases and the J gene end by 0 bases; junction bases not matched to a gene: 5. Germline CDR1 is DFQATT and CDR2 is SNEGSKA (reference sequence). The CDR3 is CSGAGTVNTEAFF. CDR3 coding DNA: TGCAGTGGGGCCGGGACAGTGAACACTGAAGCTTTCTTT.

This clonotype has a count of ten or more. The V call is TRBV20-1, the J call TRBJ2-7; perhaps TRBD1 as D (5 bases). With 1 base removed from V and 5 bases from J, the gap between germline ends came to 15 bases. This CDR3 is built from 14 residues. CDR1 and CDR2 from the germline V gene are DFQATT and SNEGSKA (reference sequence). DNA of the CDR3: TGCAGTGCTAGAGTCCCGACAGTTTTCGACGAGCAGTACTTC. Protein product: CSARVPTVFDEQYF.

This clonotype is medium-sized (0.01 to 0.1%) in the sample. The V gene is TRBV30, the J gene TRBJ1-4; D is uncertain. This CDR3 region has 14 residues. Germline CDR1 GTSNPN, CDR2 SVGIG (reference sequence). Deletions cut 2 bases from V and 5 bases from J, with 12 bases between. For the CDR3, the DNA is TGTGCCTGGAGTAAAGGTACTTCAAATGAAAAACTGTTTTTT. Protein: CAWSKGTSNEKLFF.

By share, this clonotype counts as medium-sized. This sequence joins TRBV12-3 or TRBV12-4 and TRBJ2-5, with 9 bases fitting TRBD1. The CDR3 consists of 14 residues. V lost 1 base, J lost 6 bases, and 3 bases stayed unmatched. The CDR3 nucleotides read TGTGCCAGCAGTTTAGGGACAGGGGCCAAGACCCAGTACTTC. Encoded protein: CASSLGTGAKTQYF.